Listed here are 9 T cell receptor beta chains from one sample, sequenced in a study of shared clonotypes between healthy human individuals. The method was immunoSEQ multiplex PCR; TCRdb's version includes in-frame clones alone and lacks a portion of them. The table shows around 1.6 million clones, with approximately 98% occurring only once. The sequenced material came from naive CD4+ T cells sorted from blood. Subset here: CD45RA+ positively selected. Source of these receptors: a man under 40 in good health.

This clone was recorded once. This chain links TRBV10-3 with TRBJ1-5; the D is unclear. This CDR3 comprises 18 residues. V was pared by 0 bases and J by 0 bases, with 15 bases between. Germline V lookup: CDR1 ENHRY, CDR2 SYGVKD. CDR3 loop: CAISESNVSSYSNQPQHF. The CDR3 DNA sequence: TGTGCCATCAGTGAGTCGAATGTGTCCAGTTATAGCAATCAGCCCCAGCATTTT.

CDR3 in DNA: TGCAGCGTTGACAGTGCGGTTGGGGGCTACACCTTC. It yields the protein CSVDSAVGGYTF. The gene calls are TRBV29-1 and TRBJ1-2; D remains ambiguous. Germline CDR1 and CDR2: SQVTM and ANQGSEA. The CDR3 runs 12 residues. V was clipped by 3 bases and J by 8 bases, with 13 bases between them.

The CDR3 bases are TGTGCCATCAGCTTGACAGGGGACACTGAAGCTTTCTTT. Its translation: CAISLTGDTEAFF. The genes are TRBV10-3 and TRBJ1-1; 8 bases fit TRBD1. V was pared by 6 bases and J by 3 bases, with 3 bases of the junction left unmatched. Germline lookup yields CDR1 ENHRY and CDR2 SYGVKD. The CDR3 runs 13 residues.

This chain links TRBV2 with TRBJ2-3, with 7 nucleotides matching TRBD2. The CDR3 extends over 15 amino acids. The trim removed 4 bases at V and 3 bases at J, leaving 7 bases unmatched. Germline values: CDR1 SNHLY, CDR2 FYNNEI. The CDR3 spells CASSGRSGTTDTQYF. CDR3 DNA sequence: TGTGCCAGCAGTGGACGGAGCGGGACGACAGATACGCAGTATTTT.

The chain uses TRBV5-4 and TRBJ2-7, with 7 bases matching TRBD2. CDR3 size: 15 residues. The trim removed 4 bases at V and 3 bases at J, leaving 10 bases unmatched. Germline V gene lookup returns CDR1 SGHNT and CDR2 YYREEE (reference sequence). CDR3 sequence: CASSRPGGSDYEQYF. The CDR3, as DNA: TGTGCCAGCAGCCGACCCGGGGGGTCTGACTACGAGCAGTACTTC.

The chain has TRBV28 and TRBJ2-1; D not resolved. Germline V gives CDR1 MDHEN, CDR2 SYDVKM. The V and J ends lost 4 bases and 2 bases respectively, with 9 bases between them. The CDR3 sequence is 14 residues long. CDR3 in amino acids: CASSYVPPYNEQFF. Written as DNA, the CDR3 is TGTGCCAGCAGTTACGTGCCCCCCTACAATGAGCAGTTCTTC.

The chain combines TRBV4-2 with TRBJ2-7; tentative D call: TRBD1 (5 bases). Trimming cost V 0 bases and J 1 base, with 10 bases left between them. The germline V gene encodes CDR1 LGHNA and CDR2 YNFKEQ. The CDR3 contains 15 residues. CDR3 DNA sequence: TGTGCCAGCAGCCAAGATTGTGACAGTTCCTACGAGCAGTACTTC. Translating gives CASSQDCDSSYEQYF.

The CDR3 bases are TGTGCCAGCAGTCCCATCCGAGAGACCCAGTACTTC. As protein: CASSPIRETQYF. The rearrangement uses TRBV7-2 and TRBJ2-5, with no clear D. Trimming took off 6 bases at V and 4 bases at J, with 9 bases between the two ends. Germline CDR1 and CDR2: SGHTA and FQGNSA. This CDR3 comprises 12 residues.

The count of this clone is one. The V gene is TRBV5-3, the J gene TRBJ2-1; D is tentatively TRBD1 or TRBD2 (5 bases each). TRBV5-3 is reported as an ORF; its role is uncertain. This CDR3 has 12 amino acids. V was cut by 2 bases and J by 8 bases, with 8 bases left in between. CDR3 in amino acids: CARSFVGDEQFF. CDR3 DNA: TGTGCCAGAAGCTTTGTGGGGGATGAGCAGTTCTTC.